Below, 23 T cell receptor beta chains from the same sample are listed, as sequenced in a study of shared clonotypes between healthy human individuals. The assay was immunoSEQ multiplex PCR, and TCRdb's table has in-frame clones only and misses some. The table records 2,500,000 or so clones, roughly 93% of them present only once. Sample: naive CD4+ T cells from PBMCs. Subset indicated: CD45RA+ positively selected. Receptor source: a man between 18 and 29 years old in good health. Some clones in this sample may be carry-over from other donors' samples.

The genes are TRBV5-1 and TRBJ1-1, with 7 bases matching TRBD1. V dropped 4 bases and J dropped 4; count of bases not matched to a gene: 10. Germline CDR1 and CDR2: SGHRS and YFSETQ. The CDR3 length is 15 residues. The CDR3 DNA sequence: TGCGCCAGCAGCCCAGCGGACAGGATGAGCACTGAAGCTTTCTTT. As protein: CASSPADRMSTEAFF.

The gene calls are TRBV21-1 and TRBJ1-1; the D call of TRBD1 is as the table states it, not checked on the DNA. TRBV21-1 is a pseudogene segment. The CDR3 has 19 residues. This chain's CDR3 is CASSKVLGTAQGVRLAAFF. The DNA of the CDR3 is TGTGCCAGCAGCAAAGTTCTGGGGACAGCACAGGGGGTTAGGTTAGCAGCTTTCTTT.

The V and J genes are TRBV11-2 and TRBJ2-7; TRBD1 matches 7 bases. Trimming took 4 bases from V and 2 from J; bases not matched to a gene: 11. This CDR3 region has 16 residues. Germline-derived CDR1 and CDR2 are SGHAT and FQNNGV. This chain's CDR3 is CASSSITGVKTYEQYF. CDR3 in DNA: TGTGCCAGCAGCTCGATCACAGGGGTTAAAACCTACGAGCAGTACTTC.

This chain links TRBV5-4 with TRBJ1-2, with 10 bases aligning to TRBD1. The CDR3 has 14 residues. V lost 4 bases to trimming and J lost 8 bases; unmatched junction nucleotides: 8. Germline CDR1 and CDR2: SGHNT and YYREEE (reference sequence). As DNA, the CDR3 is TGTGCCAGCAGCATGATCCGGGACAGGGGCGGCTACACCTTC. Translation gives CASSMIRDRGGYTF.

The rearrangement uses TRBV18 and TRBJ2-3; D is unclear. V dropped 4 bases and J dropped 2 bases, with 16 bases sitting between them. The CDR3 runs 16 residues. Germline loops: CDR1 KGHSH, CDR2 LQKENI. The CDR3 loop is CASSRSGGPPTDTQYF. The DNA for the CDR3 is TGTGCCAGCTCACGGAGTGGCGGCCCCCCCACAGATACGCAGTATTTT.

The chain employs TRBV5-6 and TRBJ1-2; a weak D match, TRBD1 (5 bases). Germline CDR1 is SGHDT and CDR2 is YYEEEE. Trimming removed 4 bases from V and 8 bases from J, with 12 bases in between. CDR3 size: 12 residues. The CDR3, as DNA: TGTGCCAGCAGCAAGGGGATGCAGGGCTACACCTTC. Protein product: CASSKGMQGYTF.

This sequence joins TRBV5-1 and TRBJ1-6; D unclear. Germline values: CDR1 SGHRS, CDR2 YFSETQ. There are 13 residues in the CDR3. V lost 0 bases, J lost 8 bases, and 6 bases lay in between. The CDR3 loop is CASSLGRDSPLHF. The CDR3 DNA reads TGCGCCAGCAGCTTGGGGCGGGATTCACCCCTCCACTTT.

This chain links TRBV6-5 with TRBJ2-7; 10 bases are a match to TRBD2. The CDR3 contains 15 residues. Germline CDR1 reads MNHEY; CDR2 reads SVGAGI. The J segment lost 1 base and the V segment lost 4 bases, leaving 4 bases of the junction unmatched. For the CDR3, the DNA is TGTGCCAGCAGTTGGATACTAGCGGGGTCCTACGAGCAGTACTTC. Protein: CASSWILAGSYEQYF.

The rearrangement uses TRBV7-9 and TRBJ2-1, with 7 bases that match TRBD2. CDR3 length: 13 residues. The V segment lost 5 bases and the J segment 9 bases; nucleotides outside the gene matches: 7. The germline gives CDR1 SEHNR, CDR2 FQNEAQ (reference sequence). The DNA for the CDR3 is TGTGCCAGCAGCCCAACCGGGGAGGGTGAGCAGTTCTTC. It encodes CASSPTGEGEQFF.

This sequence joins TRBV4-3 and TRBJ2-3, with D maybe TRBD2 (5 bases). Germline values: CDR1 LGHNA, CDR2 YSLEER. The CDR3 runs to 16 residues. Trimming left V 2 bases short and J 2 bases short, with 14 bases between. This chain's CDR3 is CASSQSSDGNTDTQYF. Written as DNA, the CDR3 is TGCGCCAGCAGCCAATCGTCGGACGGGAACACAGATACGCAGTATTTT.

This clone has only one observation. The chain has TRBV13 and TRBJ2-3; D could derive from TRBD1 or TRBD2 (5 bases each). V gave up 3 bases and J gave up 5 bases, with 9 bases separating them. Germline-derived CDR1 and CDR2 are PRHDT and FYEKMQ (reference sequence). The CDR3 loop spans 13 amino acids. The CDR3: CASSLRGGDTQYF. For the CDR3, the DNA is TGTGCCAGCAGCTTGAGGGGTGGAGATACGCAGTATTTT.

CDR3 residues: CASSSSYEQYF. The CDR3 coding sequence is TGTGCCAGCTCAAGCTCCTACGAGCAGTACTTC. The genes are TRBV18 and TRBJ2-7; D gene uncertain. CDR3 length: 11 amino acids. V was clipped by 5 bases and J by 0 bases, with 2 bases between them. Germline V gene data show CDR1 as KGHSH and CDR2 as LQKENI.

The chain uses TRBV7-8 and TRBJ2-7, with 9 bases matching TRBD2. V gave up 2 bases and J gave up 2 bases; unmatched junction bases: 4. Germline CDR1 SGHVS, CDR2 FQNEAQ. The CDR3 extends over 15 amino acids. CDR3 in amino acids: CASSLTRGRAYEQYF. The CDR3 DNA reads as TGTGCCAGCAGCTTAACCCGCGGGAGGGCCTACGAGCAGTACTTC.

This sequence joins TRBV9 and TRBJ2-7; TRBD2 matches at 10 bases. The CDR3 extends over 14 amino acids. The V and J ends lost 3 bases and 3 bases, in that order; junction bases with no gene match: 3. Germline V gene lookup returns CDR1 SGDLS and CDR2 YYNGEE. The CDR3 sequence: CASSASGSNYEQYF. CDR3 DNA: TGTGCCAGCAGCGCTAGCGGGAGTAACTACGAGCAGTACTTC. The variable domain in full, with the rest retrieved from reference TRBV9 and TRBJ2-7, is DSGVTQTPKHLITATGQRVTLRCSPRSGDLSVYWYQQSLDQGLQFLIQYYNGEERAKGNILERFSAQQFPDLHSELNLSSLELGDSALYFCASSASGSNYEQYFGPGTRLTVT.

The gene calls are TRBV6-1 and TRBJ1-5; D not certain. V dropped 1 base and J dropped 2 bases, with 15 bases sitting between them. Germline loops: CDR1 MNHNS, CDR2 SASEGT. This CDR3 has 17 amino acids. The CDR3 bases are TGTGCCAGCAGTGAAGTTTGGGCAGGCTCGGGCAATCAGCCCCAGCATTTT. Its translation is CASSEVWAGSGNQPQHF.

Here the CDR3 reads CASRPRGWGIYEQFF. The CDR3 region has the DNA TGTGCCAGCAGGCCTCGAGGGTGGGGAATCTATGAGCAGTTCTTC. V is TRBV28 and J is TRBJ2-1, with D possibly matching TRBD2 (5 bases). The germline V gene has CDR1 MDHEN and CDR2 SYDVKM. The CDR3 loop spans 15 amino acids. V lost 6 bases, J lost 8 bases, and 20 bases lay in between.

The chain recombines TRBV4-2 with TRBJ2-7, with D unclear. Germline V CDR1 and CDR2: LGHNA, YNFKEQ. Deletions cut 4 bases from V and 7 bases from J, with 8 bases between. This CDR3 region has 11 residues. CDR3 bases: TGTGCCAGCAGCCTTGGTTCTGAGCAGTACTTC. Amino acids: CASSLGSEQYF.

The chain employs TRBV5-4 and TRBJ2-2, with 16 bases lining up with TRBD2. CDR3 size: 17 residues. Germline V gives CDR1 SGHNT, CDR2 YYREEE (reference sequence). Unmatched junction bases numbered 4, after V lost 0 bases and J lost 8 bases. Here the CDR3 reads CASSLAGLAGGPGELFF. CDR3 DNA sequence: TGTGCCAGCAGCTTGGCGGGACTAGCGGGAGGGCCTGGGGAGCTGTTTTTT.

In DNA form, the CDR3 reads TGCGCCAGCAGCCTAGCGCCTAGCGGGAGTGGCTCCGGGGAGCTGTTTTTT. It codes for CASSLAPSGSGSGELFF. J is TRBJ2-2 and V is TRBV5-1, with TRBD2 matching over 10 bases. Germline loops: CDR1 SGHRS, CDR2 YFSETQ. The CDR3 has 17 amino acids. The junction had 12 bases not matched to a gene; V was cut back by 4 bases and J by 6 bases.

The V and J genes are TRBV7-9 and TRBJ1-2; 8 bases map to TRBD1. This CDR3 spans 13 amino acids. Germline CDR1 and CDR2: SEHNR and FQNEAQ (reference sequence). V lost 2 bases to trimming and J lost 8 bases; unmatched junction nucleotides: 4. CDR3 nucleotides: TGTGCCAGCAGCTTACTTCAGGGGGCAGGCTACACCTTC. This sequence encodes CASSLLQGAGYTF. The whole variable domain, remainder taken from reference TRBV7-9 and TRBJ1-2, is DTGVSQNPRHKITKRGQNVTFRCDPISEHNRLYWYRQTLGQGPEFLTYFQNEAQLEKSRLLSDRFSAERPKGSFSTLEIQRTEQGDSAMYLCASSLLQGAGYTFGSGTRLTVV.

The chain combines TRBV5-1 with TRBJ2-2; 8 bases are shared with TRBD2. The V gene's germline CDR1 is SGHRS and CDR2 YFSETQ. The CDR3 has 16 amino acids. V shed 1 base and J 6 bases; nucleotides not matched to a gene: 8. CDR3 bases: TGCGCCAGCAGCTTGTTGGCTAGCGGGTTGTCCGGGGAGCTGTTTTTT. This sequence encodes CASSLLASGLSGELFF.

The chain has TRBV10-2 and TRBJ2-1, with D possibly matching TRBD2 (6 bases). The V gene lost 3 bases and the J gene lost 16 bases, with 19 bases spanning the gap. This CDR3 region has 13 residues. Germline CDR1 WSHSY, CDR2 SAAADI. CDR3 nucleotide sequence: TGCGCCAGCAGTGATCTTCGGGGGAGCTTGGGATTCTTC. Translating gives CASSDLRGSLGFF.

The J gene is TRBJ2-7, the V gene TRBV28, with D tentatively TRBD1 or TRBD2 (5 bases each). The V and J ends lost 4 bases and 3 bases respectively, with 19 bases between them. CDR1 and CDR2 from the germline V gene are MDHEN and SYDVKM. The CDR3 runs 16 residues. Written as DNA, the CDR3 is TGTGCCAGCAGTTCAACACTAGGAGAGGGGTTCTACGAGCAGTACTTC. Its translation: CASSSTLGEGFYEQYF.